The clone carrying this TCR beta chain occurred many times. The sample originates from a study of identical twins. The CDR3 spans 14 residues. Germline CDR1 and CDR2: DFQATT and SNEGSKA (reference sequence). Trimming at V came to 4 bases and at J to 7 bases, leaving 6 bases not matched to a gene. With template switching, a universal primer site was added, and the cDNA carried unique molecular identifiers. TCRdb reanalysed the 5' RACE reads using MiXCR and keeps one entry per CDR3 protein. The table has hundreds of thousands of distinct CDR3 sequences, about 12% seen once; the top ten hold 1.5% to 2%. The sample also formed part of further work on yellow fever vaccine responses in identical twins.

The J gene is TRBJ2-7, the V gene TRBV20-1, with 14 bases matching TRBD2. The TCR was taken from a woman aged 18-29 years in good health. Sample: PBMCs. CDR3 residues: CSAIRTSGRREQYF. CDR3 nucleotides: TGCAGTGCTATTAGGACTAGCGGGAGGAGGGAGCAGTACTTC.